The sequence of this T cell receptor (beta chain) was determined in a study of T-cell memory formation after mild COVID-19. The CDR3 totals 16 residues. Regarding the study as a whole: Day 15 to 85 contracting clones showed balanced CD4/CD8; later expanders leaned CD4+. Contracting CD4+ clones sat mainly in CM and EM; CD8+ in EMRA.

Constant-segment primers were used for 5'RACE, and the resulting TCR alpha and TCR beta cDNA libraries carried sample barcodes and UMIs. TCRdb fed the 5' RACE reads into MiXCR, producing one record per CDR3 protein. The sample includes about 400,000 distinct CDR3 sequences, around 15% of them seen just once. As for this clonotype: The antigen is undetermined.

The sequenced sample consisted of PBMCs or a T cell subset sorted from them (not recorded which). This sequence was found in a man between 18 and 29 years old who had mild COVID-19 (a few samples of this study predate the infection). Cell type and time point are not known. V is TRBV21-1 and J is TRBJ2-7; the D call TRBD1 from the table was never checked on the DNA. TRBV21-1 is noted as a pseudogene. In DNA, the CDR3 is TGTGCCAGCAGCTCCTATGACAGGTCTTTGATCAGTGAGCAGTACTTC. Translation gives CASSSYDRSLISEQYF.